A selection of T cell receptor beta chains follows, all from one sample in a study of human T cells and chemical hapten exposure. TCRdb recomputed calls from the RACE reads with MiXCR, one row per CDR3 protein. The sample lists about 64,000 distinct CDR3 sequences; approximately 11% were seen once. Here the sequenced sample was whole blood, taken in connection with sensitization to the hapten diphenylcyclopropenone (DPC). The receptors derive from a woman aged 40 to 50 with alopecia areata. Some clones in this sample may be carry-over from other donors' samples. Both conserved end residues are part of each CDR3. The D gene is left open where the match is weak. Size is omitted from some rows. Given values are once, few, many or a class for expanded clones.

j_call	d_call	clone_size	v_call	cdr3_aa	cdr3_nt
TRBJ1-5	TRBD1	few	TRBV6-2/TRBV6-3	CASSYSTGSNQPQHF	TGTGCCAGCAGTTACTCGACAGGGAGCAATCAGCCCCAGCATTTT
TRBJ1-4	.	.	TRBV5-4	CASSLGESGTNEKLFF	TGTGCCAGCAGCTTGGGGGAATCAGGAACTAATGAAAAACTGTTTTTT
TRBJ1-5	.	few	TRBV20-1	CSARVADRSGGNQPQHF	TGCAGTGCTAGAGTCGCAGACAGGTCAGGGGGCAATCAGCCCCAGCATTTT
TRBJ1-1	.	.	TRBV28	CASSLLDTTEAFF	TGTGCCAGCAGTTTACTGGACACCACTGAAGCTTTCTTT
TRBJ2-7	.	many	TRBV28	CATSRGASYEQYF	TGTGCCACGAGTCGGGGCGCCTCCTACGAGCAGTACTTC
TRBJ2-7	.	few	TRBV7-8	CASRPLQPSYEQYF	TGTGCCAGCAGGCCCCTGCAGCCCTCCTACGAGCAGTACTTC
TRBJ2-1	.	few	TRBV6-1	CASSLVGRDEQFF	TGTGCCAGCAGCTTGGTAGGGCGCGATGAGCAGTTCTTC
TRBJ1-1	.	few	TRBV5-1	CASSLARNTEAFF	TGCGCCAGCAGCTTGGCCCGGAACACTGAAGCTTTCTTT
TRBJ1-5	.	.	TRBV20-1	CSARMGEQPQHF	TGCAGTGCTAGAATGGGGGAACAGCCCCAGCATTTT
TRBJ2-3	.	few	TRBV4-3	CASSQDTGPDTQYF	TGCGCCAGCAGCCAAGACACAGGCCCAGATACGCAGTATTTT
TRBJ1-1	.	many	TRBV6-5	CASSSHGGPNTEAFF	TGTGCCAGCAGTTCTCACGGGGGGCCGAACACTGAAGCTTTCTTT
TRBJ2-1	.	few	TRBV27	CASSPTPGTKKAYNEQFF	TGTGCCAGCAGTCCCACCCCCGGGACAAAAAAGGCCTACAATGAGCAGTTCTTC
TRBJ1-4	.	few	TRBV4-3	CASSQDFKDGLEKLFF	TGCGCCAGCAGCCAAGATTTCAAGGACGGCCTTGAAAAACTGTTTTTT